The 11 T cell receptor beta chains below were found in one sample sequenced in a study of PD-1 blockade in classical Hodgkin lymphoma. Measured with immunoSEQ multiplex PCR; TCRdb has only the in-frame clones, and not every one. The sample has over 85,000 clones, roughly 91% seen once. Noted time point: cycle 4 day 1 (C4D1), after more than five weeks of nivolumab. Every patient was affected by relapse after autologous stem cell transplantation, while exposure to brentuximab vedotin was not uniform. Source: peripheral blood mononuclear cells (PBMCs), taken before the fourth cycle of nivolumab. The receptors derive from a human donor with classical Hodgkin lymphoma.

This chain joins TRBV5-6 and TRBJ1-4; D ambiguous. Trimming pared 2 bases from V and 5 bases from J, leaving 10 bases between. Germline CDR1 and CDR2: SGHDT and YYEEEE. The CDR3 length is 14 residues. CDR3 nucleotide sequence: TGTGCCAGCAGCTTAAACAGATTAAATGAAAAACTGTTTTTT. Amino acid sequence: CASSLNRLNEKLFF. The full variable domain, rest sourced from reference TRBV5-6 and TRBJ1-4, is DAGVTQSPTHLIKTRGQQVTLRCSPKSGHDTVSWYQQALGQGPQFIFQYYEEEERQRGNFPDRFSGHQFPNYSSELNVNALLLGDSALYLCASSLNRLNEKLFFGSGTQLSVL.

The chain is built from TRBV29-1 and TRBJ1-5; perhaps TRBD1 as D (5 bases). From germline, CDR1 is SQVTM and CDR2 ANQGSEA. The V and J ends lost 4 bases and 8 bases respectively, with 12 bases between them. The CDR3 spans 12 residues. The DNA for the CDR3 is TGCAGCGTTGGCCGGCAGGGTGAGCCCCAGCATTTT. This codes for CSVGRQGEPQHF.

The chain couples TRBV27 to TRBJ2-6; possibly TRBD1 for D (6 bases). V was pared by 2 bases and J by 8 bases, with 16 bases between. Germline V lookup: CDR1 MNHEY, CDR2 SMNVEV (reference sequence). The CDR3 runs 16 residues. The CDR3 here is CASSLRQAYLSNVLTF. The DNA of the CDR3 is TGTGCCAGCAGTTTAAGACAGGCCTATTTGTCCAACGTCCTGACTTTC.

The chain is built from TRBV14 and TRBJ2-7, with D tentatively TRBD1 (6 bases). The germline V and J ends were trimmed by 1 base and 3 bases, with 19 bases remaining between them. Germline values: CDR1 SGHDN, CDR2 FVKESK. The CDR3 has 17 amino acids. CDR3 sequence (DNA): TGTGCCAGCAGCCAAGCTCGGCAGGGGAGAGGGCTCTACGAGCAGTACTTC. As protein: CASSQARQGRGLYEQYF.

The chain recombines TRBV7-2 with TRBJ2-5; TRBD1 matches at 7 bases. There are 15 residues in the CDR3. The germline V gene has CDR1 SGHTA and CDR2 FQGNSA. V gave up 1 base and J gave up 5 bases; unmatched junction bases: 7. The CDR3 spells CASSLVTGWAETQYF. The CDR3, as DNA: TGTGCCAGCAGCTTAGTGACAGGGTGGGCGGAGACCCAGTACTTC.

The V gene is TRBV6-5, the J gene TRBJ1-3; no firm D call. Trimming removed 10 bases from V and 0 bases from J, with 7 bases in between. The CDR3 extends over 12 amino acids. Germline CDR1 and CDR2: MNHEY and SVGAGI. DNA of the CDR3: TGTGCCACAACGAGCTCTGGAAACACCATATATTTT. Its translation is CATTSSGNTIYF.

This rearrangement joins TRBV9 to TRBJ2-1; 12 bases fit TRBD1. Trimming took 4 bases from V and 8 from J; bases not matched to a gene: 10. From germline, CDR1 is SGDLS and CDR2 YYNGEE. The CDR3 consists of 16 residues. In DNA, the CDR3 is TGTGCCAGCAGCTTCCAGATCGGGACAGGGGGCGATGAGCAGTTCTTC. Its protein is CASSFQIGTGGDEQFF.

V and J are TRBV5-1 and TRBJ2-7, with TRBD2 matching over 14 bases. There are 15 residues in the CDR3. Germline V gives CDR1 SGHRS, CDR2 YFSETQ. V was clipped by 3 bases and J by 3 bases; unmatched bases: 2. CDR3 loop: CASSSGTSGSYEQYF. The CDR3 bases are TGCGCCAGCAGCTCCGGGACTAGCGGGAGCTACGAGCAGTACTTC.

The rearrangement links TRBV28 to TRBJ2-7; 9 bases are a match to TRBD2. CDR3 length equals 15 residues. CDR1 is MDHEN and CDR2 is SYDVKM in the germline V gene. J lost 0 bases, V lost 7 bases, and 7 bases had no gene match. CDR3 in amino acids: CASTYLAGNSYEQYF. The CDR3 DNA follows: TGTGCCAGCACCTACCTAGCGGGGAACTCCTACGAGCAGTACTTC.

This chain links TRBV2 with TRBJ2-2; 7 bases align to TRBD2. Trimming at V came to 4 bases and at J to 5 bases, leaving 1 base not matched to a gene. The CDR3 covers 13 residues. Germline-derived CDR1 and CDR2 are SNHLY and FYNNEI. CDR3 loop: CASSGTRTGELFF. CDR3 DNA sequence: TGTGCCAGCAGTGGGACTAGGACCGGGGAGCTGTTTTTT.

The CDR3 sequence: CASSEIGSSYNEQFF. The CDR3 region has the DNA TGCGCCAGCAGTGAGATCGGGAGCTCCTACAATGAGCAGTTCTTC. The chain combines TRBV10-1 with TRBJ2-1, with D perhaps matching TRBD2 (6 bases). The CDR3 has 15 amino acids. Germline assignment: CDR1 WNHNN and CDR2 SYGVQD (reference sequence). The V end was cut by 2 bases, the J end by 0 bases, with 8 bases between.